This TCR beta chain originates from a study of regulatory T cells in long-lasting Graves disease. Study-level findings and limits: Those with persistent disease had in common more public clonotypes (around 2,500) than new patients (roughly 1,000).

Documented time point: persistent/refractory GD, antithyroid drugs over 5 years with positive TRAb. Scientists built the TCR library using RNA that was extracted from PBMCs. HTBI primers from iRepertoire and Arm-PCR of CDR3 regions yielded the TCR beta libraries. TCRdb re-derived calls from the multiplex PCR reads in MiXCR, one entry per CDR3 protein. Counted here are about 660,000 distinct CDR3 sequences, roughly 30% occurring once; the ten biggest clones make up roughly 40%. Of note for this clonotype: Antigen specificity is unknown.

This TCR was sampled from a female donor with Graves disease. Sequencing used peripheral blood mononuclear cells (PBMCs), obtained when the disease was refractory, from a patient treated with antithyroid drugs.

The CDR3 region has the DNA TGCAGTGCCTTGGCCCTGGGCGAGGAGACCCAGTACTTC. This gives the protein CSALALGEETQYF. The chain has TRBV20-1 and TRBJ2-5; D is undetermined. Germline V gives CDR1 DFQATT, CDR2 SNEGSKA (reference sequence). Deletions cut 6 bases from V and 5 bases from J, with 16 bases between. The CDR3 has 13 residues.